The entry below gives a single TCR beta chain sequence along with its context. Its antigen remains unknown. These data originate in a study of T-cell memory formation after mild COVID-19. General observations from the study: CD4+ bias marked clones expanding day 15 to 37, unlike balanced contracting clones.

The germline gives CDR1 LGHNA, CDR2 YNFKEQ. Trimming shortened V by 0 bases and J by 5 bases, and 17 bases separated the two germline ends. This CDR3 comprises 16 residues. 5'RACE, which relied on constant-segment primers, yielded TCR alpha and TCR beta cDNA libraries carrying sample barcodes and UMIs. TCRdb re-called the 5' RACE reads through MiXCR, storing one row per CDR3 protein. The sample holds 560,000 or so distinct CDR3 sequences, 17% seen once. This receptor was identified in an adult woman who had mild COVID-19 (a few samples of this study predate the infection). Cell type and time point are not known. Sequencing was performed on PBMCs or a T cell subset sorted from them (not recorded which). The chain has TRBV4-2 and TRBJ2-7, with D unresolved. The CDR3 nucleotides read TGTGCCAGCAGCCAAGATTACAGTTCCCGGAGCAACGAGCAGTACTTC. Protein product: CASSQDYSSRSNEQYF.